This entry lists 28 T cell receptor beta chains sequenced from one sample in a study of blood T cell repertoires in COVID-19. This table comes from immunoSEQ multiplex PCR, and its TCRdb copy is limited to in-frame clones, with some not included. The sample consists of 30,000 to 45,000 clones, more than 85% of them appearing once. The sequenced sample was peripheral blood. The source is a middle-aged man with active COVID-19.

This CDR3 reads CASSPEGRDYGYTF. The DNA for the CDR3 is TGTGCCAGCAGCCCCGAAGGGCGGGACTATGGCTACACCTTC. The chain recombines TRBV7-3 with TRBJ1-2, with no clear D. CDR1 is SGHTA, CDR2 FQGTGA, per germline. This CDR3 comprises 14 residues. Trimming took 5 bases from V and 3 from J, leaving 13 bases between them.

This clone was observed once. This chain joins TRBV5-1 and TRBJ2-2, with TRBD2 matching over 8 bases. The ends lost 6 bases at V and 5 bases at J; junction bases unmatched: 6. The V gene's germline CDR1 is SGHRS and CDR2 YFSETQ. The CDR3 is made up of 14 amino acids. Here the CDR3 DNA reads TGCGCCAGCAACCAACGGGAGGGAACCGGGGAGCTGTTTTTT. Its translation: CASNQREGTGELFF.

The V call is TRBV6-6, the J call TRBJ2-7; weak D call: TRBD2 (6 bases). The CDR3 extends over 14 amino acids. From germline, CDR1 is MNHNY and CDR2 SVGAGI (reference sequence). Deletions cut 5 bases from V and 5 bases from J, with 16 bases between. In nucleotides, the CDR3 is TGTGCCAGCAGTCGCCTCGGGAGCCTCCACGAGCAGTACTTC. It codes for CASSRLGSLHEQYF.

The chain couples TRBV3-1 (or the pseudogene TRBV3-2) to TRBJ1-2; 10 bases match TRBD1. Germline CDR1 reads LGHDT; CDR2 reads YNNKEL (reference sequence). The CDR3 totals 16 residues. The V gene end was trimmed by 1 base and the J gene end by 1 base; junction bases not matched to a gene: 3. As DNA, the CDR3 is TGTGCCAGCAGCCAAGGGGGGACAGGGGTTAACTATGGCTACACCTTC. It yields the protein CASSQGGTGVNYGYTF.

V gene TRBV11-2 combines with J gene TRBJ2-7, with TRBD1 matching over 7 bases. CDR3 size: 15 residues. Germline V gene lookup returns CDR1 SGHAT and CDR2 FQNNGV. The junction had 5 bases not matched to a gene; V was cut back by 1 base and J by 2 bases. CDR3 coding DNA: TGTGCCAGCAGCTTAGCCTGGACAGGAACCTACGAGCAGTACTTC. Translated, it gives CASSLAWTGTYEQYF.

V usage is TRBV5-6 and J usage is TRBJ1-3; D is uncertain. CDR3 length: 14 residues. V was trimmed by 3 bases and J by 2 bases, leaving 9 bases between them. Germline CDR1 and CDR2: SGHDT and YYEEEE. The CDR3 DNA follows: TGTGCCAGCAGCTCCGGGGTGACTGGAAACACCATATATTTT. Translated: CASSSGVTGNTIYF.

The chain combines TRBV30 with TRBJ1-6, with unresolved D. The V gene lost 3 bases and the J gene lost 3 bases, with 6 bases spanning the gap. The CDR3 loop spans 13 amino acids. Germline V gene lookup returns CDR1 GTSNPN and CDR2 SVGIG (reference sequence). The chain's CDR3 is CAWRRDYNSPLHF. The CDR3 DNA reads TGTGCCTGGAGGAGAGACTATAATTCACCCCTCCACTTT.

The chain carries TRBV6-2 or TRBV6-3 and TRBJ1-6; 11 bases match TRBD1. The CDR3 covers 16 residues. Germline V lookup: CDR1 MNHEY, CDR2 SVGEGT. Trimming cost V 4 bases and J 10 bases; bases outside gene matches: 9. CDR3 nucleotides: TGTGCCAGCAGTTCGCCTGGACAGGGGGCTGAATCACCCCTCCACTTT. Its protein is CASSSPGQGAESPLHF.

In its sample, this clone was seen once. This rearrangement joins TRBV6-5 to TRBJ1-2; 7 bases align to TRBD1. Per germline, CDR1 MNHEY and CDR2 SVGAGI. This CDR3 region has 15 residues. The J segment lost 0 bases and the V segment lost 6 bases, leaving 7 bases of the junction unmatched. The CDR3 loop is CASREGAGSNYGYTF. The CDR3, as DNA: TGTGCCAGCAGGGAGGGGGCAGGGTCTAACTATGGCTACACCTTC.

The J gene is TRBJ2-7, the V gene TRBV6-5; 8 bases map to TRBD1. The CDR3 covers 16 residues. The junction had 13 bases not matched to a gene; V was cut back by 4 bases and J by 5 bases. Looked up from germline, CDR1 is MNHEY and CDR2 is SVGAGI. The CDR3 nucleotides read TGTGCCAGCAGTTCCCTCTCCCGGACAGGGCGGAACGAGCAGTACTTC. Protein: CASSSLSRTGRNEQYF.

On this clone: At one end, the junction sequence differs from germline, possibly due to a read error. Other DNA sequences in the sample encode the same CDR3. The rearrangement joins TRBV7-7 to TRBJ2-3, with 9 bases identical to TRBD1. This CDR3 has 16 amino acids. CDR1 is SSHAT and CDR2 is FNYEAQ in the germline V gene (reference sequence). This CDR3 is CASSLGTGSGTDTQYF. The CDR3 DNA reads TGTGCTAGCAGCCTGGGGACAGGGTCTGGCACAGATACGCAATATTTT.

This clone has a handful of counts. The chain recombines TRBV5-6 with TRBJ2-7, with TRBD1 matching 10 bases. Germline V gene lookup returns CDR1 SGHDT and CDR2 YYEEEE. The CDR3 is made up of 14 amino acids. Germline trimming cut 3 bases from V and 2 bases from J; bases unmatched to any gene: 2. CDR3 sequence (DNA): TGTGCCAGCAGCTCCGGGACAGGGGCCTACGAGCAGTACTTC. This gives the protein CASSSGTGAYEQYF.

The chain couples TRBV30 to TRBJ2-5; 12 positions match TRBD2. The V segment lost 4 bases and the J segment 4 bases; nucleotides outside the gene matches: 7. This CDR3 has 15 residues. CDR1 and CDR2 (germline): GTSNPN, SVGIG (reference sequence). The CDR3 coding sequence is TGTGCCTGGAAATACCCTAGCGGGGGGGGAGAGACCCAGTACTTC. Protein product: CAWKYPSGGGETQYF.

The chain is built from TRBV3-1 (or the pseudogene TRBV3-2) and TRBJ1-4; the D is unclear. Germline CDR1 reads LGHDT; CDR2 reads YNNKEL (reference sequence). V was shortened by 1 base and J by 8 bases, with 5 bases between the two germline ends. This CDR3 is built from 12 residues. CDR3 amino acids: CASSQAREKLFF. The CDR3 bases are TGTGCCAGCAGCCAAGCCAGGGAAAAACTGTTTTTT.

The chain employs TRBV7-8 and TRBJ2-5; 8 bases fit TRBD2. The V and J ends lost 1 base and 2 bases, in that order; junction bases with no gene match: 6. Per germline, CDR1 SGHVS and CDR2 FQNEAQ. CDR3 length equals 16 residues. This CDR3 reads CASSLGRGGRQETQYF. In DNA form, the CDR3 reads TGTGCCAGCAGCTTAGGTCGGGGGGGCCGTCAAGAGACCCAGTACTTC.

The chain carries TRBV11-3 and TRBJ1-1, with 8 nucleotides matching TRBD1. The germline V gene has CDR1 SGHNT and CDR2 YENEEA. The CDR3 length is 14 residues. The V and J ends lost 4 bases and 5 bases, in that order; junction bases with no gene match: 6. As DNA, the CDR3 is TGTGCCAGCAGCTCCCAGGGGGCTGAAACTGAAGCTTTCTTT. This codes for CASSSQGAETEAFF.

The V call is TRBV18, the J call TRBJ2-6, with D uncertain. Per germline, CDR1 KGHSH and CDR2 LQKENI. With 6 bases removed from V and 0 bases from J, the gap between germline ends came to 6 bases. The CDR3 is made up of 14 amino acids. The CDR3 nucleotides read TGTGCCAGCTCCCCTAGCTCTGGGGCCAACGTCCTGACTTTC. Amino acid sequence: CASSPSSGANVLTF.

The chain joins TRBV5-4 to TRBJ2-1, with D tentatively TRBD2 (5 bases). Germline CDR1 is SGHNT and CDR2 is YYREEE (reference sequence). This CDR3 comprises 15 residues. The germline V and J ends were trimmed by 1 base and 1 base, with 9 bases remaining between them. CDR3 protein: CASSLPGLSYNEQFF. DNA for the CDR3: TGTGCCAGCAGCTTGCCTGGACTTTCCTACAATGAGCAGTTCTTC.

This clone was observed a few times. The chain joins TRBV7-9 to TRBJ1-2; D gene uncertain. V lost 7 bases to trimming and J lost 8 bases, with 14 bases between them. The CDR3 is 12 residues long. CDR1 SEHNR and CDR2 FQNEAQ come from the germline V gene (reference sequence). CDR3 DNA: TGTGCCAGCAACACCGGCGGGGTGGGCTACACCTTC. This codes for CASNTGGVGYTF.

The V call is TRBV21-1, the J call TRBJ2-7; the table's D call of TRBD1 was not tested on the DNA. TRBV21-1 is tagged as a pseudogene. There are 15 residues in the CDR3. CDR3 sequence (DNA): TGTGCCAGCAGCAATGGGGCTACTTTCTCCTACGAGCAGTACTTC. Amino acid sequence: CASSNGATFSYEQYF.

The chain carries TRBV7-2 and TRBJ1-2; 12 positions match TRBD1. The CDR3 sequence is 15 residues long. The V gene's germline CDR1 is SGHTA and CDR2 FQGNSA. V was clipped by 4 bases and J by 8 bases; unmatched bases: 8. The CDR3 nucleotides are TGTGCCAGCAGCTCCGGGACAGGGGGCGCGGAGGGCTACACCTTC. This sequence encodes CASSSGTGGAEGYTF. The whole variable domain, remainder taken from reference TRBV7-2 and TRBJ1-2, is GAGVSQSPSNKVTEKGKDVELRCDPISGHTALYWYRQSLGQGLEFLIYFQGNSAPDKSGLPSDRFSAERTGGSVSTLTIQRTQQEDSAVYLCASSSGTGGAEGYTFGSGTRLTVV.

This clone was seen once. The V and J genes are TRBV7-3 and TRBJ2-5, with 9 positions matching TRBD2. After removal of 5 bases from V and 5 bases from J, the junction contained 3 bases not matched to a gene. Per germline, CDR1 SGHTA and CDR2 FQGTGA. CDR3 length: 13 residues. CDR3 nucleotides: TGTGCCAGCAGCCCTAGCGGGATGGAGACCCAGTACTTC. It translates to CASSPSGMETQYF.

This rearrangement joins TRBV5-5 to TRBJ2-2, with 8 bases lining up with TRBD2. CDR1 SGHKS and CDR2 YYEKEE come from the germline V gene (reference sequence). The CDR3 is 16 amino acids. The V and J ends lost 0 bases and 3 bases, in that order; junction bases with no gene match: 4. The CDR3 is CASSLETSEYTGELFF. In DNA form, the CDR3 reads TGTGCCAGCAGCTTGGAGACTAGCGAATACACCGGGGAGCTGTTTTTT.

The V and J genes are TRBV11-1 and TRBJ1-1; 9 bases agree with TRBD1. V lost 5 bases and J lost 0; bases outside the gene matches: 7. The CDR3 totals 16 residues. The germline V gene has CDR1 SGHAT and CDR2 FQDESV (reference sequence). The CDR3 DNA is TGTGCCAGCAGCACCGGGACAGGGCATGTGAACACTGAAGCTTTCTTT. Translating gives CASSTGTGHVNTEAFF.

The rearrangement uses TRBV30 and TRBJ2-1; TRBD1 aligns across 7 bases. The V segment lost 5 bases and the J segment 1 base; nucleotides outside the gene matches: 8. Per the germline V gene, CDR1 is GTSNPN and CDR2 is SVGIG (reference sequence). CDR3 length equals 15 residues. The DNA for the CDR3 is TGTGCCTGGGCCAAACAGGGGAAGTCCTACAATGAGCAGTTCTTC. It codes for CAWAKQGKSYNEQFF.

The chain employs TRBV5-1 and TRBJ2-1; D may be TRBD1 (5 bases). The CDR3 is 16 amino acids. V was shortened by 4 bases and J by 0 bases, with 14 bases between the two germline ends. Germline-derived CDR1 and CDR2 are SGHRS and YFSETQ. In DNA form, the CDR3 reads TGCGCCAGCAGCGTCGAACAGGTTAGCTCCTACAATGAGCAGTTCTTC. Translated, it gives CASSVEQVSSYNEQFF.

The chain recombines TRBV7-2 with TRBJ2-1; 8 bases match TRBD1. The CDR3 length is 13 residues. V gave up 2 bases and J gave up 8 bases; unmatched junction bases: 2. Per germline, CDR1 SGHTA and CDR2 FQGNSA. CDR3: CASSLRQGHEQFF. CDR3 DNA sequence: TGTGCCAGCAGCTTACGACAGGGGCATGAGCAGTTCTTC. The variable domain in full, with the rest retrieved from reference TRBV7-2 and TRBJ2-1, is GAGVSQSPSNKVTEKGKDVELRCDPISGHTALYWYRQSLGQGLEFLIYFQGNSAPDKSGLPSDRFSAERTGGSVSTLTIQRTQQEDSAVYLCASSLRQGHEQFFGPGTRLTVL.

This chain links TRBV13 with TRBJ2-5, with 10 positions matching TRBD1. The CDR3 totals 16 residues. V was pared by 0 bases and J by 5 bases, with 6 bases of the junction left unmatched. Germline CDR1 is PRHDT and CDR2 is FYEKMQ (reference sequence). In DNA, the CDR3 is TGTGCCAGCAGCTTAGGCCCCGGGACAGGGGTGGAGACCCAGTACTTC. This encodes CASSLGPGTGVETQYF.